The 21 T cell receptor beta chains reported below all come from one sample, sequenced in a study of cytomegalovirus exposure and HLA in healthy donors. Use of 60 Vbeta and 13 Jbeta primers characterized the PCR. Some clones are missing from TCRdb's copy, which holds only in-frame ones; the method was immunoSEQ multiplex PCR. This table holds roughly 62,000 clones. The sequenced sample consisted of PBMCs. These receptors all come from a male donor in good health and CMV-seronegative.

V is TRBV19 and J is TRBJ2-7; D not certain. Germline CDR1 LNHDA, CDR2 SQIVND (reference sequence). The CDR3 runs 13 residues. Between the trimmed V and J ends, which lost 4 bases and 2 bases, there was a span of 9 bases. CDR3 amino acids: CASSTESAYEQYF. In DNA, the CDR3 is TGTGCCAGTAGTACGGAAAGCGCCTACGAGCAGTACTTC.

The rearrangement uses TRBV18 and TRBJ2-1; D possibly corresponds to TRBD2 (5 bases). Germline CDR1 reads KGHSH; CDR2 reads LQKENI. The CDR3 is 15 residues long. V was clipped by 3 bases and J by 2 bases, with 11 bases between them. The CDR3 loop reads CASSPRTGAYNEQFF. CDR3 nucleotide sequence: TGTGCCAGCTCACCGAGGACTGGTGCCTACAATGAGCAGTTCTTC.

V gene TRBV4-3 combines with J gene TRBJ1-2; D perhaps matches TRBD1 (5 bases). Deletions cut 5 bases from V and 4 bases from J, with 20 bases between. Germline assignment: CDR1 LGHNA and CDR2 YSLEER. The CDR3 loop spans 16 amino acids. CDR3 residues: CASSYKGWARGYGYTF. Written as DNA, the CDR3 is TGCGCCAGCAGCTATAAGGGGTGGGCGCGAGGCTATGGCTACACCTTC.

V and J are TRBV4-3 and TRBJ2-1; weak D call: TRBD2 (6 bases). In germline, CDR1 is LGHNA, CDR2 YSLEER. The V end was cut by 0 bases, the J end by 0 bases, with 15 bases between. The CDR3 length is 18 residues. CDR3 sequence: CASSQDWAAGSSYNEQFF. For the CDR3, the DNA is TGCGCCAGCAGCCAAGATTGGGCGGCGGGGAGCTCCTACAATGAGCAGTTCTTC.

The rearrangement uses TRBV19 and TRBJ2-2, with D possibly being TRBD1 (6 bases). The germline gives CDR1 LNHDA, CDR2 SQIVND (reference sequence). V gave up 7 bases and J gave up 4 bases, with 13 bases separating them. The CDR3 has 14 amino acids. This chain's CDR3 is CASMGALGTGELFF. In DNA form, the CDR3 reads TGTGCCAGTATGGGGGCGCTAGGCACCGGGGAGCTGTTTTTT.

V and J are TRBV19 and TRBJ1-1; the match to TRBD1 covers 7 bases. This CDR3 has 12 amino acids. Looked up from germline, CDR1 is LNHDA and CDR2 is SQIVND (reference sequence). The V gene end was trimmed by 10 bases and the J gene end by 2 bases; junction bases not matched to a gene: 4. The CDR3, as DNA: TGTGCCACGGGACAGCTAAACACTGAAGCTTTCTTT. Encoded protein: CATGQLNTEAFF.

V gene TRBV6-5 combines with J gene TRBJ2-7; D perhaps matches TRBD2 (6 bases). From germline, CDR1 is MNHEY and CDR2 SVGAGI. This CDR3 is 14 amino acids long. V lost 3 bases and J lost 0, with 9 bases in between. The CDR3 here is CASSYMRDSYEQYF. The CDR3 DNA reads TGTGCCAGCAGTTATATGCGGGACTCCTACGAGCAGTACTTC.

The rearrangement uses TRBV6-1 and TRBJ1-6, with D possibly matching TRBD1 (6 bases). The CDR3 has 13 amino acids. V lost 6 bases and J lost 7, with 10 bases in between. Germline-derived CDR1 and CDR2 are MNHNS and SASEGT. The CDR3 region has the DNA TGTGCCAGCAGGGATCAGGGGAATTCACCCCTCCACTTT. Translating it yields CASRDQGNSPLHF.

V and J are TRBV6-5 and TRBJ1-1; D ambiguous. This CDR3 is built from 14 residues. Germline V gives CDR1 MNHEY, CDR2 SVGAGI. V was clipped by 0 bases and J by 9 bases, with 14 bases between them. DNA for the CDR3: TGTGCCAGCAGTTACTCGGGCCCCGCTAAGAAAGCTTTCTTT. Amino acids: CASSYSGPAKKAFF.

CDR3 DNA: TGTGCCAGCAGTGAATCGGGACAAACGAATTCACCCCTCCACTTT. Its protein product is CASSESGQTNSPLHF. The rearrangement links TRBV6-1 to TRBJ1-6, with D possibly being TRBD1 (6 bases). The CDR3 spans 15 residues. The germline V gene encodes CDR1 MNHNS and CDR2 SASEGT. Trimming took 2 bases from V and 7 from J, leaving 12 bases between them.

This chain links TRBV27 with TRBJ2-7, with D possibly being TRBD2 (5 bases). The CDR3 consists of 13 residues. Germline CDR1 MNHEY, CDR2 SMNVEV (reference sequence). Between the trimmed V and J ends, which lost 6 bases and 1 base, there was a span of 10 bases. The CDR3 DNA sequence: TGTGCCAGCAGCGTAACGGGGTCCTACGAGCAGTACTTC. This codes for CASSVTGSYEQYF.

The chain combines TRBV6-1 with TRBJ1-2; D may be TRBD1 (5 bases). This CDR3 has 13 amino acids. Trimming pared 0 bases from V and 7 bases from J, leaving 9 bases between. Looked up from germline, CDR1 is MNHNS and CDR2 is SASEGT. CDR3 in DNA: TGTGCCAGCAGTGAAGCAGGGGTGAGTGGCTACACCTTC. It specifies CASSEAGVSGYTF.

This sequence joins TRBV5-6 and TRBJ2-5, with no clear D. Germline CDR1 is SGHDT and CDR2 is YYEEEE. Trimming cost V 5 bases and J 2 bases, with 4 bases left between them. The CDR3 sequence is 11 residues long. The CDR3 spells CASSQQETQYF. CDR3 nucleotides: TGTGCCAGCAGTCAACAAGAGACCCAGTACTTC.

The gene calls are TRBV7-2 and TRBJ2-1, with D unclear. The CDR3 loop spans 13 amino acids. V lost 3 bases, J lost 10 bases, and 13 bases lay in between. The germline gives CDR1 SGHTA, CDR2 FQGNSA. The CDR3 DNA follows: TGTGCCAGCAGCTTGATCACATCCCCCGAGCAGTTCTTC. As protein: CASSLITSPEQFF.

The chain carries TRBV9 and TRBJ2-1, with a weak D call TRBD2 (9 bases). CDR3 length: 15 residues. V lost 1 base and J 8 bases, leaving 16 bases between the germline ends. Germline CDR1 SGDLS, CDR2 YYNGEE. Here the CDR3 DNA reads TGTGCCAGCAGCGTACAGGGGGCGGGAGGGGATGAGCAGTTCTTC. It specifies CASSVQGAGGDEQFF.

The V gene is TRBV11-2, the J gene TRBJ2-7; a possible D gene is TRBD2 (6 bases). Germline V gene data show CDR1 as SGHAT and CDR2 as FQNNGV. V was trimmed by 3 bases and J by 2 bases, leaving 11 bases between them. The CDR3 consists of 14 residues. The CDR3 coding sequence is TGTGCCAGCAGCTTGCAATCGGGGGCCTACGAGCAGTACTTC. Protein: CASSLQSGAYEQYF.

With regard to this clone: The same CDR3 also results from other DNA sequences found in this sample. The rearrangement uses TRBV29-1 and TRBJ1-1, with D perhaps TRBD1 (5 bases). Trimming removed 4 bases from V and 1 base from J, with 7 bases in between. Germline CDR1 is SQVTM and CDR2 is ANQGSEA. CDR3 size: 12 residues. CDR3 sequence: CSVGQGNTEAFF. CDR3 in DNA: TGCAGCGTTGGGCAGGGGAACACTGAAGCTTTCTTT.

This chain links TRBV30 with TRBJ1-2; the match to TRBD1 covers 8 bases. The CDR3 runs 13 residues. V was clipped by 2 bases and J by 8 bases; unmatched bases: 7. CDR1 is GTSNPN, CDR2 SVGIG, per germline (reference sequence). The CDR3 spells CAWSWQGARGYTF. The CDR3 DNA is TGTGCCTGGAGTTGGCAGGGGGCACGGGGCTACACCTTC.

The rearrangement links TRBV7-9 to TRBJ2-7; D is possibly TRBD1 (5 bases). This CDR3 has 12 amino acids. Trimming stripped 2 bases from V and 5 bases from J, with 7 bases between. The germline V gene encodes CDR1 SEHNR and CDR2 FQNEAQ (reference sequence). The CDR3, as DNA: TGTGCCAGCAGCTTACAGGGTGACGAGCAGTACTTC. Amino acid sequence: CASSLQGDEQYF.

The rearrangement links TRBV5-1 to TRBJ2-5, with D possibly being TRBD2 (6 bases). CDR3 length equals 13 residues. Per germline, CDR1 SGHRS and CDR2 YFSETQ. V was shortened by 3 bases and J by 1 base, with 7 bases between the two germline ends. The CDR3 nucleotides are TGCGCCAGCAGCTACGGGAGCCAAGAGACCCAGTACTTC. Its translation: CASSYGSQETQYF.

The chain employs TRBV5-8 and TRBJ1-3; no clear D. Germline loops: CDR1 SGHTS, CDR2 YDEGEE. The CDR3 loop spans 16 amino acids. Trimming removed 4 bases at V and 4 bases at J, with 18 bases between. The CDR3 is CASSPFSGSAGNTIYF. CDR3 nucleotide sequence: TGTGCCAGCAGCCCCTTTTCGGGATCGGCCGGAAACACCATATATTTT.